The clone carrying this TCR beta chain has a handful of counts. What it binds is not known. This entry comes from a study of beta chain features in type 1 diabetes. Study at large: Across all samples, about 110,000,000 sorted cells were examined.

One heparinised draw, averaging around 120 mL, was taken per donor. CD45RO/CCR7/CD25/CD127/CD95/CD27 staining was used to isolate CD4+ naive, central memory, regulatory and stem cell-like memory cells by sorting. CDR3 size: 14 residues. Germline loops: CDR1 SQVTM, CDR2 ANQGSEA. V was trimmed by 4 bases and J by 4 bases, leaving 14 bases between them. Study outcomes and limitations: Among patients with Type 1 diabetes, TCRB CDR3s were moderately but significantly shorter in every one of the four CD4+ subsets. VDJ junctions sequenced from type 1 diabetes patients showed fewer insertions and more deletions.

Reverse transcription of all isolated RNA meant that expressed TCRB transcripts were sequenced. TCRdb's copy holds only in-frame clones and misses some; the assay was immunoSEQ multiplex PCR. In the table there are about 140,000 clones, 10% to 15% of which are singletons. What was sequenced was central memory CD4+ T cells from blood. The rearrangement joins TRBV29-1 to TRBJ1-5; a weak D match, TRBD1 (6 bases). The receptor was derived from a man in his late teens or twenties with type 1 diabetes. This CDR3 reads CSVGLDSANQPQHF. DNA of the CDR3: TGCAGCGTTGGATTGGACAGCGCAAATCAGCCCCAGCATTTT.